This T cell receptor (beta chain) was obtained from a study of regulatory T cells in long-lasting Graves disease. Relying on iRepertoire HTBI primers and Arm-PCR of CDR3 regions, the team built TCR beta libraries. One entry per CDR3 protein results from TCRdb running MiXCR on the multiplex PCR reads. The sample lists some 560,000 distinct CDR3 sequences, 15% to 20% seen once, with 20% to 25% in the top ten. The V segment lost 5 bases and the J segment 7 bases; nucleotides outside the gene matches: 12. Germline V gene lookup returns CDR1 MDHEN and CDR2 SYDVKM. The CDR3 extends over 15 amino acids. Time point described: newly diagnosed GD, antithyroid drugs for less than 3 months. From RNA extracted from PBMCs, the TCR library was made. Regarding the study as a whole: Fewer public clonotypes were shared by new patients (approximately 1,000) than by persistent patients (fewer than 3,000).

This clonotype was recorded only once. Its cognate antigen is unknown. These records were also assigned to another study, of T cells in Graves' hyperthyroidism and ophthalmopathy. From that report: Patients between 18 and 65 years old had hyperthyroidism, newly diagnosed and lasting under 2 months. With a median lead of roughly 6.2 months before onset, the model predicted ophthalmopathy.

This sequence joins TRBV28 and TRBJ2-7, with 9 bases matching TRBD2. The sample was peripheral blood mononuclear cells (PBMCs), taken at new diagnosis, from a patient treated with antithyroid drugs. This clonotype was sampled from a woman aged 40 to 65 with Graves disease. Here the CDR3 reads CASSPLGGLAQEQYF. The CDR3 nucleotides read TGTGCCAGCAGTCCCCTAGGAGGACTAGCGCAAGAGCAGTACTTC.